Listed here are 30 T cell receptor beta chains from one sample, sequenced in a study of CXCR3-negative and CXCR3-positive naive CD8 T cells. Libraries of TRB cDNA were made by 5' RACE and carried UMIs. TCRdb re-called the 5' RACE reads, yielding one record per CDR3 amino acid sequence without DNA. This repertoire includes 55,000 to 70,000 distinct CDR3 sequences. Sequenced sample: memory CD8+ T cells from blood. The receptor set was obtained from a human donor in good health. Some clones in this sample may be carry-over from other donors' samples.

The chain couples TRBV29-1 to TRBJ1-1; TCRdb's D call of TRBD1 is untestable without DNA. CDR3 length equals 14 residues. The germline V gene has CDR1 SQVTM and CDR2 ANQGSEA. The CDR3 here is CSAPGGDRNTEAFF.

The chain is built from TRBV2 and TRBJ1-1; TCRdb designates TRBD1, a call that cannot be tested without DNA. This CDR3 spans 17 amino acids. Germline CDR1 reads SNHLY; CDR2 reads FYNNEI. CDR3 region: CASSVPLQGTVNTEAFF.

The V call is TRBV7-2, the J call TRBJ2-7; TCRdb returns TRBD1, unconfirmable since there is no DNA. The CDR3 runs to 14 residues. CDR1 SGHTA and CDR2 FQGNSA come from the germline V gene. CDR3: CASSQGTRSFVQYF.

The V call is TRBV21-1, the J call TRBJ2-1; as DNA is missing, the TRBD2 call by TCRdb cannot be tested. TRBV21-1 is a pseudogene segment. This CDR3 is 17 amino acids long. CDR3 residues: CASSKPLPSGSFNEQFF.

This sequence joins TRBV20-1 and TRBJ1-5; as DNA is missing, the TRBD1 call by TCRdb cannot be tested. Germline CDR1 and CDR2: DFQATT and SNEGSKA (reference sequence). The CDR3 length is 13 residues. The CDR3 region is CSARGVYNQPQHF.

This chain uses TRBV15 with TRBJ1-5. There are 13 residues in the CDR3. Germline CDR1 and CDR2: LNHNV and YYDKDF (reference sequence). The CDR3: CATSRGVGQPQHF.

V is TRBV7-3 and J is TRBJ2-1; TCRdb calls TRBD2, which cannot be checked without DNA. Germline CDR1 SGHTA, CDR2 FQGTGA. The CDR3 consists of 16 residues. CDR3 amino acids: CASSLLSGSPGDEQFF.

V usage is TRBV15 and J usage is TRBJ2-6. The CDR3 totals 15 residues. The germline CDR1 and CDR2 sequences are LNHNV and YYDKDF (reference sequence). The CDR3 sequence is CATSKAISGANVLTF. The complete variable domain, with remaining parts taken from reference TRBV15 and TRBJ2-6, reads DAMVIQNPRYQVTQFGKPVTLSCSQTLNHNVMYWYQQKSSQAPKLLFHYYDKDFNNEADTPDNFQSRRPNTSFCFLDIRSPGLGDTAMYLCATSKAISGANVLTFGAGSRLTVL.

V is TRBV7-9 and J is TRBJ2-7; TCRdb proposes TRBD2, but this gene call is untestable without DNA. Germline loops: CDR1 SEHNR, CDR2 FQNEAQ (reference sequence). The CDR3 contains 15 residues. CDR3: CASSPAAGGIYEQYF.

This clonotype is deemed medium-sized by its frequency. The CDR3 sequence: CASSPGTPSSPLHF. V is TRBV6-1 and J is TRBJ1-6; TCRdb calls TRBD1, which cannot be checked without DNA. CDR1 is MNHNS and CDR2 is SASEGT in the germline V gene. This CDR3 contains 14 residues.

The chain links TRBV6-2 or TRBV6-3 to TRBJ2-1; the D gene TCRdb calls, TRBD2, cannot be checked with no DNA. CDR3 length equals 18 residues. In germline, CDR1 is MNHEY, CDR2 SVGEGT. CDR3 region: CASSYSSPLAGDYNEQFF.

This clonotype is called medium-sized based on its frequency. V gene TRBV13 combines with J gene TRBJ2-5; the TCRdb D gene call, TRBD1, has no DNA to confirm it. The CDR3 length is 16 residues. Germline assignment: CDR1 PRHDT and CDR2 FYEKMQ (reference sequence). The CDR3 region is CASSPRSRTFQETQYF.

The rearrangement links TRBV20-1 to TRBJ2-7; the D call from TCRdb, TRBD1, cannot be confirmed without DNA. CDR1 and CDR2 from the germline V gene are DFQATT and SNEGSKA (reference sequence). The CDR3 runs to 15 residues. The CDR3: CSATEGDRGDYEQYF.

The chain has TRBV7-3 and TRBJ1-6. Germline CDR1 SGHTA, CDR2 FQGTGA. The CDR3 extends over 13 amino acids. The CDR3 is CASSPEYNSPLHF.

V usage is TRBV7-2 and J usage is TRBJ1-1; TCRdb names TRBD1, which stays unverified in the absence of DNA. The CDR3 spans 15 residues. Germline V gene sequence: CDR1 SGHTA, CDR2 FQGNSA. This chain's CDR3 is CASSPRDRGDTEAFF.

The chain is built from TRBV6-5 and TRBJ1-2; TCRdb's D call of TRBD1 is untestable without DNA. The length of the CDR3 is 16 residues. Germline CDR1 and CDR2: MNHEY and SVGAGI. CDR3 region: CASSYSMGDENYGYTF.

The J gene is TRBJ2-7, the V gene TRBV5-1; TCRdb indicates TRBD2, and absent DNA this call remains unverified. Germline V gene data show CDR1 as SGHRS and CDR2 as YFSETQ. This CDR3 has 18 residues. This chain's CDR3 is CASSLRSSGRAVRDEQYF.

V and J are TRBV7-2 and TRBJ2-7; TCRdb reports TRBD1, a call that lacks DNA to check it against. The CDR3 spans 15 residues. Germline values: CDR1 SGHTA, CDR2 FQGNSA. The CDR3 sequence is CASSTRVTGAYEQYF.

The V gene is TRBV4-2, the J gene TRBJ2-7. CDR1 LGHNA and CDR2 YNFKEQ come from the germline V gene. The CDR3 totals 14 residues. Here the CDR3 reads CASSQEASGYEKYF.

The chain has TRBV6-2 or TRBV6-3 and TRBJ1-1; as DNA is missing, the TRBD1 call by TCRdb cannot be tested. CDR1 MNHEY and CDR2 SVGEGT come from the germline V gene. The CDR3 loop spans 13 amino acids. This CDR3 is CASSSTENTEAFF.

The genes are TRBV20-1 and TRBJ2-7. The CDR3 has 15 amino acids. Looked up from germline, CDR1 is DFQATT and CDR2 is SNEGSKA (reference sequence). The CDR3 sequence is CSARDVRYERAEQYF.

V usage is TRBV20-1 and J usage is TRBJ2-2; TCRdb's D call of TRBD2 is untestable without DNA. Per the germline V gene, CDR1 is DFQATT and CDR2 is SNEGSKA (reference sequence). The length of the CDR3 is 17 residues. CDR3 sequence: CSARVVSGGPNTGELFF.

The chain combines TRBV20-1 with TRBJ1-1; TCRdb gives TRBD1 as the D gene, but with no DNA this cannot be confirmed. The germline V gene has CDR1 DFQATT and CDR2 SNEGSKA (reference sequence). The CDR3 is 12 amino acids. The CDR3 loop reads CCLGPRNTEAFF.

V gene TRBV29-1 combines with J gene TRBJ2-7. Germline CDR1 is SQVTM and CDR2 is ANQGSEA. The CDR3 has 12 amino acids. CDR3: CSVVTIGYEQYF.

The V call is TRBV12-3 or TRBV12-4, the J call TRBJ1-2; lacking DNA, the TRBD1 call made by TCRdb goes unchecked. The CDR3 consists of 12 residues. CDR3 sequence: CASSQGAAGYTF.

Here the CDR3 reads CASSPQGSKGDIQYF. The chain combines TRBV14 with TRBJ2-4; TCRdb's D call of TRBD1 is untestable without DNA. The CDR3 is made up of 15 amino acids. The V gene's germline CDR1 is SGHDN and CDR2 FVKESK.

The V gene is TRBV4-2, the J gene TRBJ2-1; TCRdb selects TRBD1, and the lack of DNA leaves this call unchecked. Germline V gene lookup returns CDR1 LGHNA and CDR2 YNFKEQ. The CDR3 loop spans 16 amino acids. The CDR3 spells CASSQVAGGGYNEQFF.

This chain links TRBV29-1 with TRBJ2-5; TCRdb indicates TRBD1, and absent DNA this call remains unverified. Germline assignment: CDR1 SQVTM and CDR2 ANQGSEA. This CDR3 comprises 14 residues. The CDR3 here is CSVEIWDREETQYF. The complete variable domain, with remaining parts taken from reference TRBV29-1 and TRBJ2-5, reads SAVISQKPSRDICQRGTSLTIQCQVDSQVTMMFWYRQQPGQSLTLIATANQGSEATYESGFVIDKFPISRPNLTFSTLTVSNMSPEDSSIYLCSVEIWDREETQYFGPGTRLLVL.

V usage is TRBV7-9 and J usage is TRBJ2-7; TCRdb's D gene call, TRBD1, goes unchecked for lack of DNA. The CDR3 extends over 14 amino acids. Germline CDR1 reads SEHNR; CDR2 reads FQNEAQ (reference sequence). CDR3 in amino acids: CASSPWSVPYEQYF.

This sequence joins TRBV29-1 and TRBJ2-7; lacking DNA, the TRBD1 call made by TCRdb goes unchecked. The CDR3 length is 13 residues. CDR1 and CDR2 from the germline V gene are SQVTM and ANQGSEA. CDR3 sequence reads: CSAQPGQGYEQYF.